The entry below describes one T cell receptor beta chain. Germline is not matched at one junction end, which may reflect a read error. The sample belongs to a study of human T cells and chemical hapten exposure. TCRdb itself ran the RACE reads through MiXCR, one entry per CDR3 protein. The sample includes a few hundred thousand distinct CDR3 sequences, around 5% of them seen just once. The time point is: pre-sensitization, week 0. As for treatment: therapeutic diphenylcyclopropenone sensitization with weekly scalp DPC. The authors extracted total RNA from unfractionated whole blood. The CDR3 spans 10 residues. Per germline, CDR1 SGDLS and CDR2 YYNGEE.

V and J are TRBV9 and TRBJ1-2; no firm D call. Material: whole blood, obtained in connection with sensitization to the hapten diphenylcyclopropenone (DPC). This receptor was identified in a woman between 18 and 30 years old with alopecia areata. Some clones in this sample may be carry-over from other donors' samples. The CDR3: CASSGRDLSF. CDR3 in DNA: TGTGCCAGCAGCGGGCGGGATCTTTCCTTC.